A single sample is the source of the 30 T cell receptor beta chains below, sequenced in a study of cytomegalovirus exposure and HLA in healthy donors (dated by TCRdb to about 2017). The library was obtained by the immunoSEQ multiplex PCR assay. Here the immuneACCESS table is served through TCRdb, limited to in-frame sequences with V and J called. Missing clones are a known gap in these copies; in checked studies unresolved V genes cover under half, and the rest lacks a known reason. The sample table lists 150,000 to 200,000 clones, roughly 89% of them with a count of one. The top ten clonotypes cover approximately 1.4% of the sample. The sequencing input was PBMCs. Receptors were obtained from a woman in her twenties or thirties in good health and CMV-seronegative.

In DNA form, the CDR3 reads TGTGCCAGCAGTCCCGGGGGACGGGGAGCTAACTATGGCTACACCTTC. This translates into CASSPGGRGANYGYTF. This chain links TRBV27 with TRBJ1-2; D might be TRBD1 (5 bases). The CDR3 is 16 amino acids. Trimming left V 5 bases short and J 0 bases short, with 16 bases between. Germline values: CDR1 MNHEY, CDR2 SMNVEV (reference sequence).

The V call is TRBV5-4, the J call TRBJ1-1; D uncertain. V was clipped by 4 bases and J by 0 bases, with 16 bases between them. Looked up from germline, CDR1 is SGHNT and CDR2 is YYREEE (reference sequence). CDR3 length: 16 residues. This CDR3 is CASSGGRLGMNTEAFF. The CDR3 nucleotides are TGTGCCAGCAGCGGCGGGCGCTTGGGCATGAACACTGAAGCTTTCTTT.

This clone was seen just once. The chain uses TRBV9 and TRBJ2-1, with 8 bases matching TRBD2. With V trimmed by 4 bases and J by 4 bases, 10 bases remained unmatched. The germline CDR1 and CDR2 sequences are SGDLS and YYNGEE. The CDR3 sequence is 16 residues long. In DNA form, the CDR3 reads TGTGCCAGCAGCCTCAGAGGAGCGGGGGAGTACAATGAGCAGTTCTTC. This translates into CASSLRGAGEYNEQFF.

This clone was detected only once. The CDR3 protein is CASSLEWGQGYGYTF. The CDR3 nucleotides read TGTGCCAGCAGCCTCGAGTGGGGACAGGGATATGGCTACACCTTC. This chain uses TRBV11-2 with TRBJ1-2; the match to TRBD1 covers 9 bases. Germline V gene lookup returns CDR1 SGHAT and CDR2 FQNNGV. The CDR3 sequence is 15 residues long. Trimming removed 5 bases from V and 5 bases from J; junction bases left unmatched: 9.

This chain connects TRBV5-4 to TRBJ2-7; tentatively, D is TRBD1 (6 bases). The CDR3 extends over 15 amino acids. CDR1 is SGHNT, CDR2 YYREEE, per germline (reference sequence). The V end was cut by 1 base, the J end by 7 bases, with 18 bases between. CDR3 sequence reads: CASSLKQGPFWEQYF. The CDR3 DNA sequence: TGTGCCAGCAGCTTGAAACAGGGTCCTTTCTGGGAGCAGTACTTC.

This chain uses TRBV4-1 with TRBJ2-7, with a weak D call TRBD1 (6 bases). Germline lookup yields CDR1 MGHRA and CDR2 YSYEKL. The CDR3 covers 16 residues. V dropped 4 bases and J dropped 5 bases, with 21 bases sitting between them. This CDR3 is CASSPSVGGRWDEQYF. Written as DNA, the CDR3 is TGCGCCAGCAGCCCATCCGTAGGGGGAAGATGGGACGAGCAGTACTTC.

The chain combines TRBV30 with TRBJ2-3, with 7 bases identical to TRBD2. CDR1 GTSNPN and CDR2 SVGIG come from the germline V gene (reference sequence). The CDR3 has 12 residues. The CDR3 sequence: CAGRGSTDTQYF. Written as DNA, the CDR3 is TGTGCTGGGCGGGGGAGCACAGATACGCAGTATTTT.

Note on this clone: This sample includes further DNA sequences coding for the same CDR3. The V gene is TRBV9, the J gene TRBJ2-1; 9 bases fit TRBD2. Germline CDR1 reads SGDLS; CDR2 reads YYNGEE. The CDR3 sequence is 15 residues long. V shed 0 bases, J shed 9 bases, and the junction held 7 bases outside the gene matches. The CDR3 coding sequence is TGTGCCAGCAGCGTAGGTGCGGGGGGGCAATTTGAGCAGTTCTTC. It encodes CASSVGAGGQFEQFF.

The CDR3 bases are TGTGCCAGTAGTACTAGCGGGAACTACGAGCAGTACTTC. Translated, it gives CASSTSGNYEQYF. This sequence joins TRBV19 and TRBJ2-7, with 9 bases aligning to TRBD2. V lost 4 bases to trimming and J lost 3 bases; unmatched junction nucleotides: 1. The germline V gene encodes CDR1 LNHDA and CDR2 SQIVND (reference sequence). The CDR3 length is 13 residues.

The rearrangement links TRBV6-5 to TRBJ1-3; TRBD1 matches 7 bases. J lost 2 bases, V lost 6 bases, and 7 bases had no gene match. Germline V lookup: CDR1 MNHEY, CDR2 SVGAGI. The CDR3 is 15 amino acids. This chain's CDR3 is CASRNRGFAGNTIYF. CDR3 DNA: TGTGCCAGCAGGAACAGGGGTTTCGCTGGAAACACCATATATTTT.

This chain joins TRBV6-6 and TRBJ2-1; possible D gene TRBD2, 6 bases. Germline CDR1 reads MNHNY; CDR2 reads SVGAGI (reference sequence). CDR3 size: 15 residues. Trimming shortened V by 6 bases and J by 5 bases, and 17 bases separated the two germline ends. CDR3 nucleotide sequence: TGTGCCAGCAGACAAGGACCGGGACTGGACAATGAGCAGTTCTTC. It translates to CASRQGPGLDNEQFF.

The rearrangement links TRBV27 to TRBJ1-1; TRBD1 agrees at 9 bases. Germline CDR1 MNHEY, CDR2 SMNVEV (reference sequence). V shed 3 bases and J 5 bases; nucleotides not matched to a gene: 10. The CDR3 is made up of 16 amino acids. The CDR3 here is CASSFTLRTGVTEAFF. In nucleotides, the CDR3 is TGTGCCAGCAGTTTCACCCTCCGGACAGGGGTAACTGAAGCTTTCTTT.

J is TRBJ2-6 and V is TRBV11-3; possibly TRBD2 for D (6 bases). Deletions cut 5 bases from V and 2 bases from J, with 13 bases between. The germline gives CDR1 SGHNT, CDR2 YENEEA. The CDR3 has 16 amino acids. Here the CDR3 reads CASSGWGVAGANVLTF. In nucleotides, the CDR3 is TGTGCCAGCAGCGGGTGGGGGGTGGCTGGGGCCAACGTCCTGACTTTC.

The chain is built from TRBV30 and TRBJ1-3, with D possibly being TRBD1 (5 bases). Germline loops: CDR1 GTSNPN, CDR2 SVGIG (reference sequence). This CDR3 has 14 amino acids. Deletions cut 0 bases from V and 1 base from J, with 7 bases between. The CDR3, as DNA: TGTGCCTGGAGTGTAGGGGTTTCTGGAAACACCATATATTTT. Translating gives CAWSVGVSGNTIYF.

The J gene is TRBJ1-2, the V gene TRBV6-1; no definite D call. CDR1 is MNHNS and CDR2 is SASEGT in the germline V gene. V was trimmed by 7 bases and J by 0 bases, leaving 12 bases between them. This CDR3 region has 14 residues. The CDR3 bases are TGTGCCAGCACGGCACAGCTAACTAACTATGGCTACACCTTC. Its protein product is CASTAQLTNYGYTF.

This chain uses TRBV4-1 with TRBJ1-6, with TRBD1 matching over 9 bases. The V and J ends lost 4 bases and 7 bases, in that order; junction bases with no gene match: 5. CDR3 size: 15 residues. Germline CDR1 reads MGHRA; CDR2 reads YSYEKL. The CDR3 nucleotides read TGCGCCAGCAGCCGTACCGGGACAGGGAATTCACCCCTCCACTTT. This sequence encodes CASSRTGTGNSPLHF.

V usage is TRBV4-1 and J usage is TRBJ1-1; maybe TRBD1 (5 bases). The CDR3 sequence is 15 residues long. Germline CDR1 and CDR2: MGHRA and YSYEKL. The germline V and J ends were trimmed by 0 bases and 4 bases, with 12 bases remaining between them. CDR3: CASSQEKGLSTEAFF. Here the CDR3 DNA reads TGCGCCAGCAGCCAAGAAAAGGGGCTGAGCACTGAAGCTTTCTTT.

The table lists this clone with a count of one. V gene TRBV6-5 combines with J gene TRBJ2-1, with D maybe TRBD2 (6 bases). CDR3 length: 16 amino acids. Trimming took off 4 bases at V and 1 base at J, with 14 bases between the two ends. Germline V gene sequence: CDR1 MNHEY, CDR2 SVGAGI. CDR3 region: CASSSLEGGSYNEQFF. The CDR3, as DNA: TGTGCCAGCAGTTCGCTGGAGGGAGGATCCTACAATGAGCAGTTCTTC.

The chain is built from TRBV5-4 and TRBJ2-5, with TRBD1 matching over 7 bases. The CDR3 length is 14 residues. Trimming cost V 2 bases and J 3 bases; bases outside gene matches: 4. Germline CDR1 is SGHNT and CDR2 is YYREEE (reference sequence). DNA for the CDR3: TGTGCCAGCAGCTTACAGGGGAAAGAAGAGACCCAGTACTTC. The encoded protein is CASSLQGKEETQYF.

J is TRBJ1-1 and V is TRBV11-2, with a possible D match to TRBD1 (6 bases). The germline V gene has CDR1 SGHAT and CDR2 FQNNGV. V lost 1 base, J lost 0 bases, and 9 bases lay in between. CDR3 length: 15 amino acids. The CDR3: CASSLGYRVNTEAFF. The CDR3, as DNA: TGTGCCAGCAGCTTAGGATACAGGGTGAACACTGAAGCTTTCTTT. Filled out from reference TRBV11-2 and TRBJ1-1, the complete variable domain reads EAGVAQSPRYKIIEKRQSVAFWCNPISGHATLYWYQQILGQGPKLLIQFQNNGVVDDSQLPKDRFSAERLKGVDSTLKIQPAKLEDSAVYLCASSLGYRVNTEAFFGQGTRLTVV.

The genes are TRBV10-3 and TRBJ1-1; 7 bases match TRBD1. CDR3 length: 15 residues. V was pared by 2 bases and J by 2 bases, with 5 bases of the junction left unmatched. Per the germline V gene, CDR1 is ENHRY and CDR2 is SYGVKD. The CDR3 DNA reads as TGTGCCATCAGTGAGGCGGACAGGACCAACACTGAAGCTTTCTTT. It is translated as CAISEADRTNTEAFF.

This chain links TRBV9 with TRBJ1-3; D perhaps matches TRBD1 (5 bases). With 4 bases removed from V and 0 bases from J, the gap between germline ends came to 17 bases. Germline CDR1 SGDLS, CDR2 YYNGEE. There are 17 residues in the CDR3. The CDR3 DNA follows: TGTGCCAGCAGCCCCCTGCAGGGTCCGAGCTCTGGAAACACCATATATTTT. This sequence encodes CASSPLQGPSSGNTIYF.

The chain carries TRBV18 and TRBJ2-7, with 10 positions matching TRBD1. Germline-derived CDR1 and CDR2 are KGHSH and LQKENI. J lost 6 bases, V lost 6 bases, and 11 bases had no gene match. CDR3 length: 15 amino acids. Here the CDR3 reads CASSERRTGGSEQYF. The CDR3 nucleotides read TGTGCCAGCTCCGAGCGGAGGACAGGGGGAAGCGAGCAGTACTTC.

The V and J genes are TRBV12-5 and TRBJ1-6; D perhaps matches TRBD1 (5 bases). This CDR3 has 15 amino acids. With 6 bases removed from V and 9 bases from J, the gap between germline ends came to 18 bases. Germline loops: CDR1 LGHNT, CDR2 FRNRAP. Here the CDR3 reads CASGPAEGAGSPLHF. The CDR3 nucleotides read TGTGCTAGTGGCCCCGCCGAAGGGGCCGGTTCACCCCTCCACTTT.

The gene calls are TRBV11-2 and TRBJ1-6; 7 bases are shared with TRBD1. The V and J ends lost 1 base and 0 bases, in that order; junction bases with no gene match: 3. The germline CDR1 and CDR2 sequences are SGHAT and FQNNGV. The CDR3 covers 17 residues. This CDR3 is CASSLGHRGSYNSPLHF. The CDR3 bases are TGTGCCAGCAGCTTAGGCCACAGGGGCTCCTATAATTCACCCCTCCACTTT.

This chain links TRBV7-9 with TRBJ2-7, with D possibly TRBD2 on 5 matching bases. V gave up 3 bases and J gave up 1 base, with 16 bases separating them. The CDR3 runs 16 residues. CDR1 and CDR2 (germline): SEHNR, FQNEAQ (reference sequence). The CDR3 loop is CASSFSGLPRSYEQYF. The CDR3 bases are TGTGCCAGCAGCTTTTCTGGACTCCCAAGGTCCTACGAGCAGTACTTC.

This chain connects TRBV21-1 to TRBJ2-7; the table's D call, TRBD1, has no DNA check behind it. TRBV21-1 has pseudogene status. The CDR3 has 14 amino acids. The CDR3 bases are TGTGCCAGCAGCAGAAGGACAGGGGGCTACGAGCAGTACTTC. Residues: CASSRRTGGYEQYF.

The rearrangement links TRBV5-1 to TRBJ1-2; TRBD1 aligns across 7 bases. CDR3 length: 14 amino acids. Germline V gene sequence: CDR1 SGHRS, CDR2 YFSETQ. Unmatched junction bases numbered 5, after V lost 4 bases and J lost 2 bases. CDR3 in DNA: TGCGCCAGCAGCCCGGACAGGATAAACTATGGCTACACCTTC. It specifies CASSPDRINYGYTF.

CDR3 protein: CASSETDWETQYF. The CDR3 DNA reads TGTGCCAGCAGTGAGACAGATTGGGAGACCCAGTACTTC. The V gene is TRBV2, the J gene TRBJ2-5; D may be TRBD1 (5 bases). Germline loops: CDR1 SNHLY, CDR2 FYNNEI. The CDR3 runs 13 residues. The V and J ends lost 3 bases and 5 bases respectively, with 10 bases between them.

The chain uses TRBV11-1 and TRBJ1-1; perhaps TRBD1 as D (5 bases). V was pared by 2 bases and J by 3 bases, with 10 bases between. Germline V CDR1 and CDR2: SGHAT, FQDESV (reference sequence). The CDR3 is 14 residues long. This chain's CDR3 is CASSLRGGDTEAFF. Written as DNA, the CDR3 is TGTGCCAGCAGCTTACGTGGAGGGGACACTGAAGCTTTCTTT.